The 13 T cell receptor beta chains listed next were all sequenced from one sample in a study of cytomegalovirus exposure and HLA in healthy donors. Profiled with immunoSEQ multiplex PCR; TCRdb holds only in-frame clones, not every one. The repertoire holds approximately 99,000 clones, 70% to 85% seen once, with 3% to 3.5% in the top ten. Sequencing was performed on PBMCs. The receptors originated from a woman younger than 30 in good health and CMV-seronegative.

The genes are TRBV5-8 and TRBJ1-6; 7 bases align to TRBD1. The J segment lost 9 bases and the V segment lost 4 bases, leaving 10 bases of the junction unmatched. The germline V gene has CDR1 SGHTS and CDR2 YDEGEE. The CDR3 is 15 amino acids. CDR3 region: CASSLDRALGSPLHF. Written as DNA, the CDR3 is TGTGCCAGCAGCCTCGACAGGGCGTTAGGTTCACCCCTCCACTTT.

V is TRBV15 and J is TRBJ2-1; 8 bases are shared with TRBD1. The J segment lost 6 bases and the V segment lost 0 bases, leaving 1 base of the junction unmatched. The CDR3 totals 14 residues. Germline V gives CDR1 LNHNV, CDR2 YYDKDF (reference sequence). CDR3 in amino acids: CATSRDRGLNEQFF. The CDR3 DNA follows: TGTGCCACCAGCAGAGACAGGGGGCTCAATGAGCAGTTCTTC.

The chain has TRBV30 and TRBJ1-5, with 7 bases aligning to TRBD1. The CDR3 is made up of 15 amino acids. In germline, CDR1 is GTSNPN, CDR2 SVGIG (reference sequence). V dropped 2 bases and J dropped 3; count of bases not matched to a gene: 7. CDR3 coding DNA: TGTGCCTGGAGTCGCGAGGGGGCGAACAATCAGCCCCAGCATTTT. This sequence encodes CAWSREGANNQPQHF.

This clone appeared a few times. This chain joins TRBV25-1 and TRBJ1-3; D might be TRBD1 (5 bases). Germline V gene data show CDR1 as MGHDK and CDR2 as SYGVNS. The CDR3 runs to 16 residues. Trimming took off 2 bases at V and 1 base at J, with 12 bases between the two ends. In DNA form, the CDR3 reads TGTGCCAGCAGTGAACCGGTAGGGGCGTCTGGAAACACCATATATTTT. It is translated as CASSEPVGASGNTIYF.

V gene TRBV9 combines with J gene TRBJ1-4; a possible D gene is TRBD1 (6 bases). V was trimmed by 3 bases and J by 7 bases, leaving 16 bases between them. Germline V lookup: CDR1 SGDLS, CDR2 YYNGEE. The CDR3 has 15 residues. The CDR3 reads CASSAGNRVSEKLFF. The DNA of the CDR3 is TGTGCCAGCAGCGCCGGCAACAGGGTTAGTGAAAAACTGTTTTTT.

The chain links TRBV29-1 to TRBJ2-1, with D possibly matching TRBD1 (6 bases). The V and J ends lost 7 bases and 4 bases respectively, with 11 bases between them. The germline V gene has CDR1 SQVTM and CDR2 ANQGSEA. The CDR3 loop spans 12 amino acids. CDR3 residues: CSAADSYNEQFF. The DNA of the CDR3 is TGCAGCGCCGCGGACAGTTACAATGAGCAGTTCTTC.

The chain uses TRBV5-5 and TRBJ1-5; D possibly corresponds to TRBD1 (5 bases). The V gene lost 4 bases and the J gene lost 3 bases, with 14 bases spanning the gap. This CDR3 comprises 15 residues. CDR1 SGHKS and CDR2 YYEKEE come from the germline V gene (reference sequence). The CDR3 region is CASSPGLTPNQPQHF. CDR3 coding DNA: TGTGCCAGCAGCCCAGGGTTGACCCCCAATCAGCCCCAGCATTTT.

The count of this clone is one. The J gene is TRBJ1-2, the V gene TRBV28, with 11 bases matching TRBD1. The germline V gene has CDR1 MDHEN and CDR2 SYDVKM. After removal of 5 bases from V and 6 bases from J, the junction contained 14 bases not matched to a gene. The CDR3 consists of 17 residues. CDR3 nucleotide sequence: TGTGCCAGCAGTCCTCGGGGACAGGGGGTGGGGGCCCATGGCTACACCTTC. Translating it yields CASSPRGQGVGAHGYTF.

This sequence joins TRBV6-1 and TRBJ2-7, with 11 bases matching TRBD1. Germline CDR1 is MNHNS and CDR2 is SASEGT. V was clipped by 6 bases and J by 2 bases; unmatched bases: 6. The CDR3 is made up of 15 amino acids. CDR3 DNA sequence: TGTGCCAGCAGCCCGGGACAGGGGGTCCCCTACGAGCAGTACTTC. Protein: CASSPGQGVPYEQYF.

The V and J genes are TRBV9 and TRBJ1-3; possible D gene TRBD1, 6 bases. The germline V and J ends were trimmed by 0 bases and 3 bases, with 13 bases remaining between them. The CDR3 runs 16 residues. The germline CDR1 and CDR2 sequences are SGDLS and YYNGEE. The CDR3 nucleotides are TGTGCCAGCAGCGTAGGTGGGGGGGCGCATGGAAACACCATATATTTT. Its protein product is CASSVGGGAHGNTIYF.

J is TRBJ1-2 and V is TRBV10-3, with 8 positions matching TRBD1. Germline CDR1 reads ENHRY; CDR2 reads SYGVKD. V lost 1 base and J lost 8; bases outside the gene matches: 6. The CDR3 has 14 amino acids. The CDR3 nucleotides read TGTGCCATCAGTGAGTGGGGACAGGAGCAAGGCTACACCTTC. Translation: CAISEWGQEQGYTF.

To note about this clone: A single base separates this from a much larger clone, so it may be a read error. The chain is built from TRBV11-2 and TRBJ2-7; D not certain. Trimming took 3 bases from V and 3 from J, leaving 3 bases between them. The CDR3 has 11 amino acids. In germline, CDR1 is SGHAT, CDR2 FQNNGV. For the CDR3, the DNA is TGTGCCAGCAGCTTCAGCTACGAGCAGTACTTC. Translating it yields CASSFSYEQYF.

This chain connects TRBV28 to TRBJ1-2, with D possibly matching TRBD1 (6 bases). With 4 bases removed from V and 4 bases from J, the gap between germline ends came to 10 bases. There are 13 residues in the CDR3. Germline V gene data show CDR1 as MDHEN and CDR2 as SYDVKM. In DNA, the CDR3 is TGTGCCAGCAGTTACAGGGTGGGCTATGGCTACACCTTC. It translates to CASSYRVGYGYTF.